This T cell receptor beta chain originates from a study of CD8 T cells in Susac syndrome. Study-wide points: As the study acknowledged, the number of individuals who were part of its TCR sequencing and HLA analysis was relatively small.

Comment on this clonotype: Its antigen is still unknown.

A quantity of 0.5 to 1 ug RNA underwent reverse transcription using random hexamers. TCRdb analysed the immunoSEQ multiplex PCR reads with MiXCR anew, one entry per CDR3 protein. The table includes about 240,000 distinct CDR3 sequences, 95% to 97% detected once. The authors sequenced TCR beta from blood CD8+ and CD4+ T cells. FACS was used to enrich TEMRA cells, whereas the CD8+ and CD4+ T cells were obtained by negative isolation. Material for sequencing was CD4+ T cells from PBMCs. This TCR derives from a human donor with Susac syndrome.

The CDR3 sequence: CSARVGGRADTQYF. CDR3 bases: TGCAGTGCTAGAGTGGGCGGGAGGGCAGATACGCAGTATTTT. The chain employs TRBV20-1 and TRBJ2-3, with 9 bases that match TRBD2. The trim removed 1 base at V and 4 bases at J, leaving 3 bases unmatched. Germline V gene lookup returns CDR1 DFQATT and CDR2 SNEGSKA (reference sequence). The CDR3 runs 14 residues.